What follows is one T cell receptor beta chain and its context. Its antigen remains unidentified. No much larger clone exists at a distance of one base, and base qualities are not known. The data were obtained in a study of T cell changes during pregnancy in multiple sclerosis (dated by TCRdb to the late 2010s). Background for the entire study: In women with multiple sclerosis, the researchers looked at how the T cell repertoire shifted as pregnancy progressed.

Germline trimming amounts to 5 bases on V and 5 bases on J, with 7 as the count of junction bases outside the gene matches. CDR1 and CDR2 are read off the germline V gene as MNHNS and SASEGT. Reading from cysteine to phenylalanine, the CDR3 counts 15 amino acids. This entry keeps only the CDR3 DNA: 45 bases, framed from base 1. The library was generated by the immunoSEQ multiplex PCR assay. Imported from immuneACCESS, the table was reduced by TCRdb to in-frame sequences with V and J called. These copies leave out some clones; in studies compared against another copy, an unresolved V gene accounts for under half, and the cause of the remainder is not known. The sample records some 27,000 clones, roughly 91% of which are singletons. Roughly 0.4% of the sample belongs to the ten largest clones.

The V and J segments used are TRBV6-1 and TRBJ2-1; TRBD2 matches 9 bases in the middle. The clonotype originates from a female donor with multiple sclerosis, enrolled in a pregnancy study. The sample in question was CD4+ T cells from peripheral blood mononuclear cells, obtained after pregnancy. CDR3 loop: CASSSRLADNNEQFF. The nucleotide sequence is given as TGTGCCAGCAGTTCCCGACTAGCGGATAACAATGAGCAGTTCTTC.